The subject of this entry is one TCR beta chain. Its antigen is unidentified. These data originate in a study of early stage breast cancer tumors. Points from the study as a whole: Compared with adjacent normal breast, tumors showed approximately 2.5-fold denser, more clonal T cells. Unsorted bulk genomic DNA sequencing lacked pairing and functional marker data. Tumor and normal breast were distinguished via blood comparison in about 90% of the 16 patients.

Germline assignment: CDR1 MNHNS and CDR2 SASEGT. The CDR3 length is 15 residues. With 5 bases removed from V and 6 bases from J, the gap between germline ends came to 14 bases. Measured with immunoSEQ multiplex PCR; TCRdb has only the in-frame clones, and not every one. The sample consists of about 69,000 clones, 80% of them appearing once. The clonotype comes from a person aged 35-49 years with breast cancer. The chain employs TRBV6-1 and TRBJ1-6; a weak D match, TRBD1 (5 bases). Sequenced sample: blood. CDR3 amino acids: CASSIRSRGNSPLHF. As DNA, the CDR3 is TGTGCCAGCAGTATTCGGTCGAGGGGTAATTCACCCCTCCACTTT.